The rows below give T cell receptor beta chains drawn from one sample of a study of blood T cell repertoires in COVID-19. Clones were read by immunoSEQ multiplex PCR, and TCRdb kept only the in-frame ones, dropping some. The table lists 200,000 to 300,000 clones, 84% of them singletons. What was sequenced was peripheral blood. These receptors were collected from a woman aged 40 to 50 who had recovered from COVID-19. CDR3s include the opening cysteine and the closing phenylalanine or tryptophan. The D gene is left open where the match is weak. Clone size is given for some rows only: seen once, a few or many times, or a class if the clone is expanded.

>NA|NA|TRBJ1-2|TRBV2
CASSKDSSNYGYTF
TGTGCCAGCAGTAAAGACAGTTCTAACTATGGCTACACCTTC
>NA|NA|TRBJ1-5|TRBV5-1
CASSHTGLDQPQHF
TGCGCCAGCAGCCATACAGGATTAGATCAGCCCCAGCATTTT
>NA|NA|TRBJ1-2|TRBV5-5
CASSLIGGYTF
TGTGCCAGCAGCTTGATCGGTGGCTACACCTTC
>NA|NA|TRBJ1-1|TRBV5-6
CASSLVSEGASASNTEAFF
TGTGCCAGCAGCTTGGTATCGGAAGGGGCCTCGGCCTCGAACACTGAAGCTTTCTTT
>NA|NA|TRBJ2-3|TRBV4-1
CASSQAGPRRDTQYF
TGCGCCAGCAGCCAAGCGGGTCCCCGGCGGGATACGCAGTATTTT
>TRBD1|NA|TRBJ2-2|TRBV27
CASAGQGSRAGELFF
TGTGCCAGCGCAGGACAGGGGTCTCGGGCCGGGGAGCTGTTTTTT
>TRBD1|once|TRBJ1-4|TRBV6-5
CASRGQGSANEKLFF
TGTGCCAGCAGGGGACAGGGGAGTGCTAATGAAAAACTGTTTTTT
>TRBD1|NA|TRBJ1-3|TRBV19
CASRPGTASGNTIYF
TGTGCCAGTAGACCCGGGACAGCCTCTGGAAACACCATATATTTT
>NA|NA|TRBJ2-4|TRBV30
CAWSVSYGGRNIQYF
TGTGCCTGGAGTGTAAGTTATGGAGGGCGAAACATTCAGTACTTC
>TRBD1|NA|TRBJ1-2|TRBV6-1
CASSEYGTERLFPMGYTF
TGTGCCAGCAGTGAATACGGGACAGAAAGACTTTTCCCCATGGGCTACACCTTC
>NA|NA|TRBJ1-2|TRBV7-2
CASSFQGNYGYTF
TGTGCCAGCAGCTTTCAGGGCAACTATGGCTACACCTTC
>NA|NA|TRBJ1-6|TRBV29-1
CSVATEVNSPLHF
TGCAGCGTTGCTACAGAAGTTAATTCACCCCTCCACTTT
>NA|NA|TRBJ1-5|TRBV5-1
CASSLGTGNQPQHF
TGCGCCAGCAGCTTGGGGACTGGAAATCAGCCCCAGCATTTT
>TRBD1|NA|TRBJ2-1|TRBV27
CASSFQAGGNEQFF
TGTGCCAGCAGTTTCCAGGCAGGGGGCAATGAGCAGTTCTTC
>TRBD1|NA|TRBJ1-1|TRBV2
CARGQGVPEAFF
TGTGCCAGAGGACAGGGGGTACCTGAAGCTTTCTTT
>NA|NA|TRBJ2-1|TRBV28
CASSSGGFRSYNEQFF
TGTGCCAGCAGCTCAGGAGGTTTTAGGTCCTACAATGAGCAGTTCTTC
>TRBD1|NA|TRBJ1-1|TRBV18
CASLQGRDTEAFF
TGTGCCAGCTTACAGGGGCGGGACACTGAAGCTTTCTTT
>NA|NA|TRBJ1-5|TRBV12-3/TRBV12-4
CASSLEGGQPQHF
TGTGCCAGCAGTTTAGAGGGCGGGCAGCCCCAGCATTTT
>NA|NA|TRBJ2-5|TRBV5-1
CASSLGGQSQETQYF
TGCGCCAGCAGCTTGGGAGGTCAGAGCCAAGAGACCCAGTACTTC